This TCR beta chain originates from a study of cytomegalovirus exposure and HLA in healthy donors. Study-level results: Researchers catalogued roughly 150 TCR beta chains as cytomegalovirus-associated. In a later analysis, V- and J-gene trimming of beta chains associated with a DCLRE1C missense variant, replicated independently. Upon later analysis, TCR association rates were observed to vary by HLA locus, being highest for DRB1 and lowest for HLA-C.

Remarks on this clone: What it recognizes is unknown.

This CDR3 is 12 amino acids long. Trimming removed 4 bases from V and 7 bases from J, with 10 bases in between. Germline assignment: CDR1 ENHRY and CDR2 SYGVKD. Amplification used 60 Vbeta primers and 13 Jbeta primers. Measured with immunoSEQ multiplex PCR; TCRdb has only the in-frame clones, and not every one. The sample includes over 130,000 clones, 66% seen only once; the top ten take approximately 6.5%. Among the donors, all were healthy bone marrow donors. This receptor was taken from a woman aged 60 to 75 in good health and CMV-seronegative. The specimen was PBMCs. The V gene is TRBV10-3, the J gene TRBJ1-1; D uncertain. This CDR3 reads CAISVPGGEAFF. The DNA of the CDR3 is TGTGCCATCAGTGTCCCGGGAGGTGAAGCTTTCTTT.